This T cell receptor (beta chain) stems from a study of OX40 agonist ivuxolimab in advanced cancers. Patients were ruled out by autoimmune disease history or systemic immunosuppression. Sequenced by immunoSEQ multiplex PCR; TCRdb stores in-frame clones only, minus some. The sample holds just under 20,000 clones, about 88% seen once. The CDR3 consists of 14 residues. Per the germline V gene, CDR1 is MNHEY and CDR2 is SVGAGI. Trimming cost V 0 bases and J 7 bases, with 7 bases left between them. The material sequenced was CD4+ or CD8+ T cells sorted from blood, taken in a trial of the OX40 agonist ivuxolimab. The chain couples TRBV6-5 to TRBJ1-6; D not resolved. The source of this sequence is an adult with an advanced solid tumor such as melanoma, head and neck, liver or kidney cancer. Written as DNA, the CDR3 is TGTGCCAGCAGTTACTCGTTAGGCAATTCACCCCTCCACTTT. Amino acids: CASSYSLGNSPLHF.